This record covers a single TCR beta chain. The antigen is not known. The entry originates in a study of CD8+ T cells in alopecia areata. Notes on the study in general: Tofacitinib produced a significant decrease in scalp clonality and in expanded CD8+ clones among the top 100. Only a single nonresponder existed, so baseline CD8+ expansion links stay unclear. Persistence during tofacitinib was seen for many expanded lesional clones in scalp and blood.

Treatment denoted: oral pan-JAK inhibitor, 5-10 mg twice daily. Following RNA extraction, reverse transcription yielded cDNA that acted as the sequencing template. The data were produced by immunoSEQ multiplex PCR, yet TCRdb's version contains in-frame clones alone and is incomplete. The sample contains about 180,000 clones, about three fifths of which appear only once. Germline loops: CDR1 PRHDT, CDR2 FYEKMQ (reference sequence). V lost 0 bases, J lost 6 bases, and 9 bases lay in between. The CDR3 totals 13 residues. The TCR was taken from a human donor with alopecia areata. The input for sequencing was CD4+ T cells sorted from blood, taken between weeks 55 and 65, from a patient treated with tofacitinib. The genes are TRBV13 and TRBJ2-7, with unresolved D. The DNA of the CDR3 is TGTGCCAGCAGCTTAGGCCTGGTCGGCGAGCAGTACTTC. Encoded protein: CASSLGLVGEQYF. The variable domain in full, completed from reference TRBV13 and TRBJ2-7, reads AAGVIQSPRHLIKEKRETATLKCYPIPRHDTVYWYQQGPGQDPQFLISFYEKMQSDKGSIPDRFSAQQFSDYHSELNMSSLELGDSALYFCASSLGLVGEQYFGPGTRLTVT.